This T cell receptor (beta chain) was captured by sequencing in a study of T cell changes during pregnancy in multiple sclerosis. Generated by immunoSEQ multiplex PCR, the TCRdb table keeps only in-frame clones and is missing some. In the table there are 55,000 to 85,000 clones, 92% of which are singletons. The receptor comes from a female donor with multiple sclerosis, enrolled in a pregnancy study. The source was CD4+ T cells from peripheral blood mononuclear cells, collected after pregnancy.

The CDR3 coding sequence is TGTGCCAGCAGTGATAACTCGCTACGAGAGCAGTACTTC. As protein: CASSDNSLREQYF. V is TRBV6-1 and J is TRBJ2-7, with D unclear. Deletions cut 3 bases from V and 7 bases from J, with 13 bases between. Germline loops: CDR1 MNHNS, CDR2 SASEGT. CDR3 length equals 13 residues.